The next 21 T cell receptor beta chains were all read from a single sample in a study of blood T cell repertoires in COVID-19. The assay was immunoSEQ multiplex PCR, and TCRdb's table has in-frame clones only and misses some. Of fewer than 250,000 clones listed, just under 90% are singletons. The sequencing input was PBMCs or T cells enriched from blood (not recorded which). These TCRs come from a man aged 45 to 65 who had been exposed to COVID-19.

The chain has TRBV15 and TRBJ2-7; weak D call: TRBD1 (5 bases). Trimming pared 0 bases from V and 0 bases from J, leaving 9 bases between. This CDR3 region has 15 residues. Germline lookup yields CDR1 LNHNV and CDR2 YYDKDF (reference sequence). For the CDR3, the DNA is TGTGCCACCAGCAGAGATCCAGGGAACTCCTACGAGCAGTACTTC. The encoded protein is CATSRDPGNSYEQYF.

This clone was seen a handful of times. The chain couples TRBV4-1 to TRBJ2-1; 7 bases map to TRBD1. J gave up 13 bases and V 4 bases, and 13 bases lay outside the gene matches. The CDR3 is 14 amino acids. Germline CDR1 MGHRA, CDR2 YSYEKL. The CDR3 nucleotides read TGCGCCAGCAGCCCCGGGACAGCGGCGGACTCCCAGTTCTTC. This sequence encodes CASSPGTAADSQFF.

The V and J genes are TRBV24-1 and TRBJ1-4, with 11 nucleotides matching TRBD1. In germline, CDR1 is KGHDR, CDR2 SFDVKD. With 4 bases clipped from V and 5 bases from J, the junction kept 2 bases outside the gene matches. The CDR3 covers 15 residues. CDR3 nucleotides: TGTGCCACCAGTGAGGGACAGGGGGGAAATGAAAAACTGTTTTTT. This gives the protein CATSEGQGGNEKLFF.

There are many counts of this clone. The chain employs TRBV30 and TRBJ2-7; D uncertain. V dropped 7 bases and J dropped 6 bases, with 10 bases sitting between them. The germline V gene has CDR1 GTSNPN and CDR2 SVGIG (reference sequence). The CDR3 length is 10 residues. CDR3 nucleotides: TGTGCCTCGCACAACAGCGAGCAGTACGTC. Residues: CASHNSEQYV.

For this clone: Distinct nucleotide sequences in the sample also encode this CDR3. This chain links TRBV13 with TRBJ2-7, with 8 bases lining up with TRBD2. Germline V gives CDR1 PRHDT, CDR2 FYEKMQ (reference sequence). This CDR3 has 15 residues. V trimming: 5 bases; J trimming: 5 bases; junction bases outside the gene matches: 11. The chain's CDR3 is CASSPRGAGGHEQYF. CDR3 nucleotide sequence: TGTGCCAGCAGCCCCCGGGGGGCGGGGGGTCACGAGCAGTACTTC.

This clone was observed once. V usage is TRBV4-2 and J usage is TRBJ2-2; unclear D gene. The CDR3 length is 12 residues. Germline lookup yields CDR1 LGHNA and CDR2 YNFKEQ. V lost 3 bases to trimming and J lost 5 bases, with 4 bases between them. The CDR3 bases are TGTGCCAGCAGCCATCCGACCGGGGAGCTGTTTTTT. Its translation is CASSHPTGELFF.

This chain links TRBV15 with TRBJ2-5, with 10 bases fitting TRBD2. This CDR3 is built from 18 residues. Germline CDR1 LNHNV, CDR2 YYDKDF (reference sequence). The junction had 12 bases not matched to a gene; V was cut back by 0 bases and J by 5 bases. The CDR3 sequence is CATSRDQELAGLWETQYF. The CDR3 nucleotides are TGTGCCACCAGCAGAGATCAGGAACTAGCGGGATTATGGGAGACCCAGTACTTC. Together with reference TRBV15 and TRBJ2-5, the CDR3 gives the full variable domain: DAMVIQNPRYQVTQFGKPVTLSCSQTLNHNVMYWYQQKSSQAPKLLFHYYDKDFNNEADTPDNFQSRRPNTSFCFLDIRSPGLGDTAMYLCATSRDQELAGLWETQYFGPGTRLLVL.

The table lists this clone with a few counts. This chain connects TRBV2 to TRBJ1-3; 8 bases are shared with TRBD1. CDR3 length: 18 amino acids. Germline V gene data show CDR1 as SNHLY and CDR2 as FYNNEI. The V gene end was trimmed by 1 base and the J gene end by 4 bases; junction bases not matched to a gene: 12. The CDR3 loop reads CASSEGTGLIGFGNTIYF. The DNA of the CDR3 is TGTGCCAGCAGTGAAGGGACAGGGCTTATTGGGTTCGGAAACACCATATATTTT. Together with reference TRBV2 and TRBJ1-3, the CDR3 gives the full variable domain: EPEVTQTPSHQVTQMGQEVILRCVPISNHLYFYWYRQILGQKVEFLVSFYNNEISEKSEIFDDQFSVERPDGSNFTLKIRSTKLEDSAMYFCASSEGTGLIGFGNTIYFGEGSWLTVV.

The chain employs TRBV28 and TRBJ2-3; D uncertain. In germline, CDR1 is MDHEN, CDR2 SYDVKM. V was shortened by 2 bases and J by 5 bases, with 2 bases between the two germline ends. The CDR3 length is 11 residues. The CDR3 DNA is TGTGCCAGCAGTTTACAAGATACGCAGTATTTT. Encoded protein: CASSLQDTQYF.

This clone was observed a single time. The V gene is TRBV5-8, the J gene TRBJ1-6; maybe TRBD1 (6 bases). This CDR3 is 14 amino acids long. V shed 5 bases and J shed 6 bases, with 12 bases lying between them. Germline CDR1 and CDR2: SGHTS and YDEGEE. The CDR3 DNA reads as TGTGCCAGCAGTCTCGGGACACTTAATTCACCCCTCCACTTT. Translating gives CASSLGTLNSPLHF.

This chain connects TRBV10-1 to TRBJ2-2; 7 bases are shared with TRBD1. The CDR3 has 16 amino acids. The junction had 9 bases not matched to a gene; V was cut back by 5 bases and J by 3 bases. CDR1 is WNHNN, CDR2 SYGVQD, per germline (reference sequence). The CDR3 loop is CASSRCHRGYTGELFF. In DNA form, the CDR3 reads TGCGCCAGCAGTAGGTGTCACAGGGGATACACCGGGGAGCTGTTTTTT.

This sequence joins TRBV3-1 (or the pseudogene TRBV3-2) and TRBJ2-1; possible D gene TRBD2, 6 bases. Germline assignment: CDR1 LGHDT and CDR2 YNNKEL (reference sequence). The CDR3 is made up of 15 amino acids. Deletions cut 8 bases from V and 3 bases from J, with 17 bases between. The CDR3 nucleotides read TGTGCCAGCGGTGGAGGGGTAGATTTCTACAATGAGCAGTTCTTC. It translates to CASGGGVDFYNEQFF.

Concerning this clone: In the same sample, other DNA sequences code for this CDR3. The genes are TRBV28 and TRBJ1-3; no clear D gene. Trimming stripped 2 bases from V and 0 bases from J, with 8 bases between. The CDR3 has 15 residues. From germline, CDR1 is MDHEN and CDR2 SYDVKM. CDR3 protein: CASSLGGGSGNTIYF. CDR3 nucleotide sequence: TGTGCCAGCAGTTTAGGAGGCGGCTCTGGAAACACCATATATTTT.

CDR3 in amino acids: CASSWGLALAKNIQYF. As DNA, the CDR3 is TGTGCCAGCAGTTGGGGACTAGCCCTAGCCAAAAACATTCAGTACTTC. The gene calls are TRBV28 and TRBJ2-4; 9 positions match TRBD2. CDR1 and CDR2 from the germline V gene are MDHEN and SYDVKM. Trimming at V came to 4 bases and at J to 0 bases, leaving 4 bases not matched to a gene. This CDR3 is 16 amino acids long.

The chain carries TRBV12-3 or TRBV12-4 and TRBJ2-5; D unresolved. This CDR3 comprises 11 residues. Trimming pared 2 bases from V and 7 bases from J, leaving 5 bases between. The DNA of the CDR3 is TGTGCCAGCAGTTTAACGGGGACCCAGTACTTC. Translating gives CASSLTGTQYF.

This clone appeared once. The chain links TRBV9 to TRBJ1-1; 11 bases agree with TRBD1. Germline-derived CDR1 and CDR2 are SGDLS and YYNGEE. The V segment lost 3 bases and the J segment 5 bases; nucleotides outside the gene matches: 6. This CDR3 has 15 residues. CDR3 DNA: TGTGCCAGCAGCGGTGGACAGGGGGCATATACTGAAGCTTTCTTT. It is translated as CASSGGQGAYTEAFF.

The CDR3 loop is CASSPHRGDYEQYF. The CDR3 coding sequence is TGTGCCAGCAGCCCGCACAGGGGAGACTACGAGCAGTACTTC. V and J are TRBV11-2 and TRBJ2-7, with 7 nucleotides matching TRBD1. V lost 5 bases and J lost 3; bases outside the gene matches: 7. CDR1 and CDR2 from the germline V gene are SGHAT and FQNNGV. The CDR3 runs 14 residues.

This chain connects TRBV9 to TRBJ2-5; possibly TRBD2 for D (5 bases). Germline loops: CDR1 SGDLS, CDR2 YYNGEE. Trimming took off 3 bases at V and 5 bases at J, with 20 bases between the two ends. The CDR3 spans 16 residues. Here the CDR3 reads CASSGWGPGGTETQYF. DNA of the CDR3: TGTGCCAGCAGCGGGTGGGGTCCTGGAGGTACTGAGACCCAGTACTTC. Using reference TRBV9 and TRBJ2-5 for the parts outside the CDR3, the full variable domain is DSGVTQTPKHLITATGQRVTLRCSPRSGDLSVYWYQQSLDQGLQFLIQYYNGEERAKGNILERFSAQQFPDLHSELNLSSLELGDSALYFCASSGWGPGGTETQYFGPGTRLLVL.

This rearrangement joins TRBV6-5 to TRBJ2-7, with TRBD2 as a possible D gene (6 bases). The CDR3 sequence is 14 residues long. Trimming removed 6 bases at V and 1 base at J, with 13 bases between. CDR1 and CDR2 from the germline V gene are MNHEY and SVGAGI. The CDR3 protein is CASSTRDLSYEQYF. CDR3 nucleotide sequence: TGTGCCAGCAGCACTAGGGACTTATCCTACGAGCAGTACTTC.

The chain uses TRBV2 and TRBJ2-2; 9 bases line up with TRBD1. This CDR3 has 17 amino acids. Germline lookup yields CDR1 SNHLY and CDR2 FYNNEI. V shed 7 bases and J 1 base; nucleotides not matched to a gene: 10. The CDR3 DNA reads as TGTGCCAGCAACCGGGACAGGGCCCTCTTGAACACCGGGGAGCTGTTTTTT. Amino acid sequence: CASNRDRALLNTGELFF. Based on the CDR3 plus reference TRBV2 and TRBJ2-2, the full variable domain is EPEVTQTPSHQVTQMGQEVILRCVPISNHLYFYWYRQILGQKVEFLVSFYNNEISEKSEIFDDQFSVERPDGSNFTLKIRSTKLEDSAMYFCASNRDRALLNTGELFFGEGSRLTVL.

The CDR3 loop is CASSLMGSSEAFF. CDR3 nucleotides: TGCGCCAGCAGCTTGATGGGGAGCTCTGAAGCTTTCTTT. J is TRBJ1-1 and V is TRBV5-1, with D hard to call. V lost 1 base and J 6 bases, leaving 10 bases between the germline ends. This CDR3 region has 13 residues. CDR1 SGHRS and CDR2 YFSETQ come from the germline V gene.